This T cell receptor (beta chain) emerged from a study of regulatory T cells in long-lasting Graves disease. Whole-study results and caveats: A reduction in accuracy may have resulted from the small sample size. Relative to newly diagnosed Graves' patients, persistent ones had lower TCR diversity.

Arm-PCR of CDR3 regions with iRepertoire HTBI primers generated TCR beta libraries. TCRdb reprocessed the multiplex PCR reads via MiXCR and lists one record per CDR3 protein. This table has roughly 560,000 distinct CDR3 sequences, roughly 15% appearing once. CDR3 length: 18 residues. CDR1 MNHEY and CDR2 SVGEGT come from the germline V gene. The time point denotes: newly diagnosed GD, antithyroid drugs for less than 3 months. The authors made the TCR library using RNA they extracted from PBMCs. Details on this clonotype: Its specificity is not known. It may be a read error: a sequence one base away is much more abundant.

The same sample was also studied in work on T cells in Graves' hyperthyroidism and ophthalmopathy.

The chain employs TRBV6-2 or TRBV6-3 and TRBJ1-2, with D possibly matching TRBD1 (6 bases). The receptor comes from a woman aged 40-65 years with Graves disease. The specimen comprised peripheral blood mononuclear cells (PBMCs), sampled at new diagnosis, from a patient treated with antithyroid drugs. This chain's CDR3 is CGSSYETLQGSTNYGYTF. CDR3 nucleotides: TGTGGCAGCAGTTACGAAACCTTACAGGGTTCGACTAACTATGGCTACACCTTC.